The rows below give T cell receptor beta chains drawn from one sample of a study of precursors of human CD4 cytotoxic T cells. One entry per CDR3 protein results from TCRdb running MiXCR on the reads. The table includes 470 or so distinct CDR3 sequences, 17% detected once. The sample was memory CD4+ T cells from blood (PBMCs). These receptors originate from a human donor in good health. Both conserved end residues are part of each CDR3. A D gene is named only where the DNA matches it firmly. Part of the rows lack a size; the others show once, few, many or a class for expanded clones.

clone size: large; J gene: TRBJ2-7; V gene: TRBV6-2/TRBV6-3; D gene: -; CDR3 protein: CASSYTSYRKYF; CDR3 DNA: TGTGCCAGCAGTTACACGAGTTATCGGAAGTACTTC
clone size: large; J gene: TRBJ2-3; V gene: TRBV12-5; D gene: TRBD1; CDR3 protein: CASGLGDSDTDTQYF; CDR3 DNA: TGTGCTAGTGGTTTAGGGGACAGCGACACAGATACGCAGTATTTT
clone size: large; J gene: TRBJ1-1; V gene: TRBV6-2/TRBV6-3; D gene: -; CDR3 protein: CASSYPQGWYTEAFF; CDR3 DNA: TGTGCCAGCAGTTACCCGCAGGGGTGGTATACTGAAGCTTTCTTT
clone size: large; J gene: TRBJ1-6; V gene: TRBV3-1; D gene: -; CDR3 protein: CASSQGSSPLHF; CDR3 DNA: TGTGCCAGCAGCCAAGGAAGCTCACCCCTCCACTTT
clone size: -; J gene: TRBJ2-7; V gene: TRBV11-3; D gene: -; CDR3 protein: CASSSNGGYEQYF; CDR3 DNA: TGTGCCAGCAGCTCCAATGGAGGGTACGAGCAGTACTTC
clone size: few; J gene: TRBJ1-5; V gene: TRBV20-1; D gene: TRBD1; CDR3 protein: CSAREGQGGNQPQHF; CDR3 DNA: TGCAGTGCTAGAGAAGGACAGGGAGGGAATCAGCCCCAGCATTTT
clone size: -; J gene: TRBJ2-1; V gene: TRBV25-1; D gene: TRBD2; CDR3 protein: CASSGTSGSYNEQFF; CDR3 DNA: TGTGCCAGCAGTGGGACTAGCGGGAGTTACAATGAGCAGTTCTTC
clone size: large; J gene: TRBJ2-1; V gene: TRBV5-4; D gene: TRBD2; CDR3 protein: CASSPGRESYNEQFF; CDR3 DNA: TGTGCCAGCAGCCCCGGGCGGGAGAGCTACAATGAGCAGTTCTTC
clone size: -; J gene: TRBJ2-7; V gene: TRBV7-6; D gene: TRBD2; CDR3 protein: CASSLAAWTSGTYEQYF; CDR3 DNA: TGTGCCAGCAGCTTAGCGGCGTGGACTAGCGGGACCTACGAGCAGTACTTC
clone size: -; J gene: TRBJ1-2; V gene: TRBV9; D gene: -; CDR3 protein: CASSVGQSYYGYTF; CDR3 DNA: TGTGCCAGCAGCGTAGGTCAGTCATACTATGGCTACACCTTC
clone size: large; J gene: TRBJ2-2; V gene: TRBV2; D gene: -; CDR3 protein: CASSQADSTGELFF; CDR3 DNA: TGTGCCAGCAGTCAAGCTGACAGTACCGGGGAGCTGTTTTTT
clone size: large; J gene: TRBJ1-4; V gene: TRBV4-3; D gene: -; CDR3 protein: CASRTRAATNEKLFF; CDR3 DNA: TGCGCCAGTCGAACAAGGGCTGCAACTAATGAAAAACTGTTTTTT
clone size: -; J gene: TRBJ2-1; V gene: TRBV5-1; D gene: TRBD2; CDR3 protein: CASRPSSGSSYNEQFF; CDR3 DNA: TGCGCCAGCAGGCCCTCTAGCGGAAGCTCCTACAATGAGCAGTTCTTC
clone size: -; J gene: TRBJ2-7; V gene: TRBV18; D gene: TRBD2; CDR3 protein: CASSLERGPGYEQYF; CDR3 DNA: TGTGCCAGCTCACTTGAGCGGGGGCCAGGTTACGAGCAGTACTTC
clone size: few; J gene: TRBJ1-2; V gene: TRBV29-1; D gene: TRBD1; CDR3 protein: CSVDGDRLGMGYTF; CDR3 DNA: TGCAGCGTTGATGGGGACAGGCTCGGAATGGGCTACACCTTC
clone size: large; J gene: TRBJ1-1; V gene: TRBV11-2; D gene: -; CDR3 protein: CASSLAVGAMTEAFF; CDR3 DNA: TGTGCCAGCAGCTTAGCGGTGGGGGCAATGACTGAAGCTTTCTTT
clone size: large; J gene: TRBJ1-6; V gene: TRBV11-3; D gene: -; CDR3 protein: CASSPDSTNSPLHF; CDR3 DNA: TGTGCCAGCAGCCCGGACAGTACAAATTCACCCCTCCACTTT
clone size: few; J gene: TRBJ2-1; V gene: TRBV4-3; D gene: TRBD2; CDR3 protein: CASSRGLAGGYNEQFF; CDR3 DNA: TGCGCCAGCAGCCGGGGACTAGCGGGAGGCTACAATGAGCAGTTCTTC
clone size: large; J gene: TRBJ2-1; V gene: TRBV6-5; D gene: TRBD2; CDR3 protein: CASRRLAGGLSSYNEQFF; CDR3 DNA: TGTGCCAGCAGGAGACTAGCGGGGGGCCTTAGCTCCTACAATGAGCAGTTCTTC
clone size: few; J gene: TRBJ1-4; V gene: TRBV20-1; D gene: TRBD1; CDR3 protein: CSAVVGDRESPTNEKLFF; CDR3 DNA: TGCAGTGCCGTGGTGGGGGACAGGGAATCCCCAACTAATGAAAAACTGTTTTTT
clone size: large; J gene: TRBJ2-2; V gene: TRBV6-1; D gene: -; CDR3 protein: CASSEAGGNFNTGELFF; CDR3 DNA: TGTGCCAGCAGTGAAGCCGGCGGTAATTTTAACACCGGGGAGCTGTTTTTT
clone size: large; J gene: TRBJ2-3; V gene: TRBV5-1; D gene: -; CDR3 protein: CASNRDTTTDTQYF; CDR3 DNA: TGCGCCAGCAACCGGGACACCACCACAGATACGCAGTATTTT
clone size: large; J gene: TRBJ2-7; V gene: TRBV7-9; D gene: -; CDR3 protein: CASSLDVYEQYF; CDR3 DNA: TGTGCCAGCAGCTTAGATGTCTACGAGCAGTACTTC
clone size: hyperexpanded; J gene: TRBJ2-2; V gene: TRBV19; D gene: -; CDR3 protein: CASTSGVGELFF; CDR3 DNA: TGTGCCAGTACCTCAGGGGTCGGGGAGCTGTTTTTT
clone size: large; J gene: TRBJ1-1; V gene: TRBV30; D gene: -; CDR3 protein: CAWTHGGNTEAFF; CDR3 DNA: TGTGCCTGGACCCACGGGGGGAACACTGAAGCTTTCTTT
clone size: -; J gene: TRBJ2-4; V gene: TRBV4-1; D gene: -; CDR3 protein: CASSQDGTRGDIQYF; CDR3 DNA: TGCGCCAGCAGCCAAGATGGAACGAGGGGAGACATTCAGTACTTC
clone size: large; J gene: TRBJ2-5; V gene: TRBV12-3/TRBV12-4; D gene: -; CDR3 protein: CASSFGGPETQYF; CDR3 DNA: TGTGCCAGCAGTTTTGGGGGTCCAGAGACCCAGTACTTC
clone size: -; J gene: TRBJ2-7; V gene: TRBV4-1; D gene: -; CDR3 protein: CASSQRTREFKQYF; CDR3 DNA: TGCGCCAGCAGCCAAAGGACACGGGAATTTAAGCAGTACTTC
clone size: -; J gene: TRBJ2-6; V gene: TRBV27; D gene: -; CDR3 protein: CASNNPSAGANVLTF; CDR3 DNA: TGTGCCAGCAACAACCCCTCAGCTGGGGCCAACGTCCTGACTTTC
clone size: hyperexpanded; J gene: TRBJ2-7; V gene: TRBV20-1; D gene: -; CDR3 protein: CSALYGSYEQYF; CDR3 DNA: TGCAGTGCTCTCTACGGCTCCTACGAGCAGTACTTC
clone size: large; J gene: TRBJ2-7; V gene: TRBV6-2/TRBV6-3; D gene: TRBD1; CDR3 protein: CASQNRDRAYEQYF; CDR3 DNA: TGTGCCAGCCAGAACCGGGACAGGGCCTACGAGCAGTACTTC
clone size: -; J gene: TRBJ1-2; V gene: TRBV12-3/TRBV12-4; D gene: TRBD1; CDR3 protein: CASNSRTGGNYGYTF; CDR3 DNA: TGTGCCAGCAACTCGAGGACAGGGGGCAACTATGGCTACACCTTC
clone size: large; J gene: TRBJ1-3; V gene: TRBV24-1; D gene: -; CDR3 protein: CATSDSTGISGNTIYF; CDR3 DNA: TGTGCCACCAGTGATTCTACAGGGATCTCTGGAAACACCATATATTTT
clone size: large; J gene: TRBJ1-1; V gene: TRBV12-3/TRBV12-4; D gene: -; CDR3 protein: CASSLSVRNTEAFF; CDR3 DNA: TGTGCCAGCAGTTTATCGGTAAGGAACACTGAAGCTTTCTTT
clone size: large; J gene: TRBJ1-1; V gene: TRBV20-1; D gene: -; CDR3 protein: CSASGTLNTEAFF; CDR3 DNA: TGCAGTGCTAGCGGGACATTGAACACTGAAGCTTTCTTT
clone size: -; J gene: TRBJ1-6; V gene: TRBV20-1; D gene: -; CDR3 protein: CSAREGETSNSPLHF; CDR3 DNA: TGCAGTGCTAGAGAGGGGGAGACCTCCAATTCACCCCTCCACTTT
clone size: large; J gene: TRBJ1-3; V gene: TRBV7-2; D gene: TRBD1; CDR3 protein: CASSLGGQGISGNTIYF; CDR3 DNA: TGTGCCAGCAGCTTAGGGGGACAGGGGATCTCTGGAAACACCATATATTTT
clone size: large; J gene: TRBJ1-1; V gene: TRBV3-1; D gene: TRBD1; CDR3 protein: CASSLWDRANTEAFF; CDR3 DNA: TGTGCCAGCAGCCTATGGGACAGGGCGAACACTGAAGCTTTCTTT
clone size: -; J gene: TRBJ2-7; V gene: TRBV12-3/TRBV12-4; D gene: TRBD1; CDR3 protein: CASSKTGGVSEQYF; CDR3 DNA: TGTGCCAGCAGTAAGACAGGGGGCGTCTCCGAGCAGTACTTC
clone size: few; J gene: TRBJ2-2; V gene: TRBV24-1; D gene: TRBD2; CDR3 protein: CATSDLSGRASGELFF; CDR3 DNA: TGTGCCACCAGTGACCTTAGCGGGAGGGCCTCCGGGGAGCTGTTTTTT
clone size: few; J gene: TRBJ2-2; V gene: TRBV5-1; D gene: TRBD2; CDR3 protein: CASSRTSGGSTGELFF; CDR3 DNA: TGCGCCAGCAGTCGAACTAGCGGGGGAAGCACCGGGGAGCTGTTTTTT
clone size: -; J gene: TRBJ1-1; V gene: TRBV6-2/TRBV6-3; D gene: -; CDR3 protein: CASRRLRGNTEAFF; CDR3 DNA: TGTGCCAGCAGGCGGCTCAGGGGAAACACTGAAGCTTTCTTT
clone size: large; J gene: TRBJ1-6; V gene: TRBV7-2; D gene: -; CDR3 protein: CASSLNVGNSPLHF; CDR3 DNA: TGTGCCAGCAGCTTAAATGTTGGTAATTCACCCCTCCACTTT
clone size: large; J gene: TRBJ1-1; V gene: TRBV6-5; D gene: -; CDR3 protein: CASSERQVNTEAFF; CDR3 DNA: TGTGCCAGCAGTGAAAGACAGGTGAACACTGAAGCTTTCTTT
clone size: large; J gene: TRBJ2-5; V gene: TRBV20-1; D gene: -; CDR3 protein: CSAAPWGTSRETQYF; CDR3 DNA: TGCAGTGCTGCCCCTTGGGGTACTAGCAGAGAGACCCAGTACTTC
clone size: -; J gene: TRBJ1-3; V gene: TRBV29-1; D gene: -; CDR3 protein: CSVGKGNTIYF; CDR3 DNA: TGCAGCGTTGGGAAGGGAAACACCATATATTTT
clone size: large; J gene: TRBJ1-1; V gene: TRBV7-8; D gene: -; CDR3 protein: CASSLDRGGTAFF; CDR3 DNA: TGTGCCAGCAGCTTAGATAGGGGCGGGACGGCTTTCTTT
clone size: large; J gene: TRBJ1-3; V gene: TRBV7-9; D gene: -; CDR3 protein: CASSLDSGNTIYF; CDR3 DNA: TGTGCCAGCAGCTTAGACTCTGGAAACACCATATATTTT
clone size: few; J gene: TRBJ2-5; V gene: TRBV6-2/TRBV6-3; D gene: -; CDR3 protein: CASSYLGDKETQYF; CDR3 DNA: TGTGCCAGCAGTTACCTGGGGGACAAAGAGACCCAGTACTTC
clone size: large; J gene: TRBJ2-1; V gene: TRBV6-2/TRBV6-3; D gene: TRBD2; CDR3 protein: CASSKSGGGNNEQFF; CDR3 DNA: TGTGCCAGCAGCAAAAGCGGGGGAGGGAACAATGAGCAGTTCTTC
clone size: large; J gene: TRBJ2-2; V gene: TRBV24-1; D gene: -; CDR3 protein: CATSPRFGEANTGELFF; CDR3 DNA: TGTGCCACCAGTCCCCGTTTCGGGGAAGCGAACACCGGGGAGCTGTTTTTT
clone size: few; J gene: TRBJ2-1; V gene: TRBV5-1; D gene: TRBD2; CDR3 protein: CASSREGGQGNLNEQFF; CDR3 DNA: TGCGCCAGCAGCCGGGAGGGGGGGCAGGGTAACTTGAATGAGCAGTTCTTC
clone size: large; J gene: TRBJ2-3; V gene: TRBV12-3/TRBV12-4; D gene: -; CDR3 protein: CASSSRGGAGDTQYF; CDR3 DNA: TGTGCCAGCAGTTCACGAGGGGGGGCCGGAGATACGCAGTATTTT
clone size: large; J gene: TRBJ2-3; V gene: TRBV4-2; D gene: -; CDR3 protein: CASSQASGTQGSDTQYF; CDR3 DNA: TGTGCCAGCAGCCAAGCCTCCGGGACTCAGGGGTCAGATACGCAGTATTTT